The present entry profiles one T cell receptor (beta chain) with its context. V shed 1 base and J shed 8 bases, with 15 bases lying between them. Germline CDR1 and CDR2: MGHRA and YSYEKL. This CDR3 spans 15 amino acids. Researchers ran the assay at a deep level. In replicate PCRs of unsorted PBMC, around 0.3 ug DNA, 30,000 or so T cell genomes, was used. Per the original data handling: Without quality scores, immunoSEQ junctional reads could not be filtered like full-length reads. Sequencing was performed with immunoSEQ multiplex PCR; in TCRdb, only in-frame clones are kept and a portion is missing. V, J and clone size derive from that table, while D and trimming were established from the DNA sequence. The sample carries some 470,000 clones, over 65% recorded once. These data come from a study of shared clonotypes between healthy human individuals. About the research overall: The donor group consisted of two women and three men, aged 18 to 49.

This sequence joins TRBV4-1 and TRBJ2-1, with D perhaps TRBD2 (6 bases). This receptor was obtained from a woman in her thirties or forties in good health. Some clones in this sample may be carry-over from other donors' samples. The sequencing input was PBMCs. Written as DNA, the CDR3 is TGCGCCAGCAGCCAAGGGCACGGAGGGGTTGATGAGCAGTTCTTC. Translated, it gives CASSQGHGGVDEQFF.